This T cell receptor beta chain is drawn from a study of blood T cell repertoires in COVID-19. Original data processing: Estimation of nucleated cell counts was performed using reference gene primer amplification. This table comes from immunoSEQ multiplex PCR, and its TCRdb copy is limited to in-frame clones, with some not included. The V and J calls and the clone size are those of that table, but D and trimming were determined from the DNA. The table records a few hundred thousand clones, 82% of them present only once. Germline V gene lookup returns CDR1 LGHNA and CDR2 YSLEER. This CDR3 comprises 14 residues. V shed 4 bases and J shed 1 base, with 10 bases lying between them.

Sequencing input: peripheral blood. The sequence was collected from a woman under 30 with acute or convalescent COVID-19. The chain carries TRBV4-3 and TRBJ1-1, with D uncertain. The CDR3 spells CASSLRRENTEAFF. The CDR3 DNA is TGCGCCAGCAGCCTAAGACGGGAGAACACTGAAGCTTTCTTT.